Listed here is a single T cell receptor beta chain. What it binds is not known. This entry comes from a study of OX40 agonist ivuxolimab in advanced cancers. About the research overall: Ivuxolimab doses were 0.01, 0.1, 0.3, 1.5, 3 or 10 mg/kg every 2 weeks. Patients were 82.7% male with ages roughly 23 to 85, mean approximately 62. Study results and caveats: Antigen specificity of clonally expanded peripheral T cells was not established. In the 0.1-3.0 mg/kg groups, partial responders showed among the lowest expansion.

V was clipped by 4 bases and J by 4 bases; unmatched bases: 11. The CDR3 has 16 amino acids. Germline CDR1 is SGHDT and CDR2 is YYEEEE. This table comes from immunoSEQ multiplex PCR, and its TCRdb copy is limited to in-frame clones, with some not included. The repertoire holds about 50,000 clones, with roughly 87% as singletons. The rearrangement links TRBV5-6 to TRBJ2-1; 7 nucleotides line up with TRBD2. This specimen was CD4+ or CD8+ T cells sorted from blood, taken in a trial of the OX40 agonist ivuxolimab. The sequence was obtained from an adult with an advanced solid tumor such as melanoma, head and neck, liver or kidney cancer. CDR3 bases: TGTGCCAGCAGCCCCCTGCCAGCGGGAAGGTACAATGAGCAGTTCTTC. Its translation: CASSPLPAGRYNEQFF.